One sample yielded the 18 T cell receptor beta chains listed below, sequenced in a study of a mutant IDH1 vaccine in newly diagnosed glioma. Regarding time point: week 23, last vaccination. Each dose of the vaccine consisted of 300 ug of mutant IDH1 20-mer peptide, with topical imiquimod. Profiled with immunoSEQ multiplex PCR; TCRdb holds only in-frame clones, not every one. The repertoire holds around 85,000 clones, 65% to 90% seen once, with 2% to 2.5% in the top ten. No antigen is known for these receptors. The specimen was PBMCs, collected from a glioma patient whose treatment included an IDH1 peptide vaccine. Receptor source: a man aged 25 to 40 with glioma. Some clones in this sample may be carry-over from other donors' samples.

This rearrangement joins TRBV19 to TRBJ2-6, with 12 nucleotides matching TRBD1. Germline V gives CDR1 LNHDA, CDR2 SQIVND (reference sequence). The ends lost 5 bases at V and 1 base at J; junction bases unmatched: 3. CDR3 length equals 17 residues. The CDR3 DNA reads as TGTGCCAGTAGTCGGGGACAGGGGGCATCTGGGGCCAACGTCCTGACTTTC. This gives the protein CASSRGQGASGANVLTF.

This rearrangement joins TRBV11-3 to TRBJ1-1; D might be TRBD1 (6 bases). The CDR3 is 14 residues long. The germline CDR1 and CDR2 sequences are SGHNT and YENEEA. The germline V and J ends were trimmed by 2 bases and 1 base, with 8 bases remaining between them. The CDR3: CASSLSGANTEAFF. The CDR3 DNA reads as TGTGCCAGCAGCTTATCGGGGGCGAACACTGAAGCTTTCTTT.

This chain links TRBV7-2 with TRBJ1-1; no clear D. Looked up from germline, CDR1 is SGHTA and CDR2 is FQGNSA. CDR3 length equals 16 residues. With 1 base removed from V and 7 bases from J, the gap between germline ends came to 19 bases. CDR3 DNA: TGTGCCAGCAGCTTAGATTCCCGGGTGAGCGTGATTGAAGCTTTCTTT. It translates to CASSLDSRVSVIEAFF.

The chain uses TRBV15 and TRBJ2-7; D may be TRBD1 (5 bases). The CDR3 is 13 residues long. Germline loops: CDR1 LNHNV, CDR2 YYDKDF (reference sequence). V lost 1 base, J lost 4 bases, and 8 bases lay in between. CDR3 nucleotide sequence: TGTGCCACCAGCAGAGTGCCAGGGTACGAGCAGTACTTC. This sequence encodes CATSRVPGYEQYF.

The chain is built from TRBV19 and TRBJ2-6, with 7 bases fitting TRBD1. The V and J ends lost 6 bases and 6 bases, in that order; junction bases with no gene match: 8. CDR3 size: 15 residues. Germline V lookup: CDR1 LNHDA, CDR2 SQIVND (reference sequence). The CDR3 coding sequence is TGTGCCAGTAGCCGACAGGGAATGAAGGCCAACGTCCTGACTTTC. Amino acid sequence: CASSRQGMKANVLTF. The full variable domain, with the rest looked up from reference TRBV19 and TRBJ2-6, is DGGITQSPKYLFRKEGQNVTLSCEQNLNHDAMYWYRQDPGQGLRLIYYSQIVNDFQKGDIAEGYSVSREKKESFPLTVTSAQKNPTAFYLCASSRQGMKANVLTFGAGSRLTVL.

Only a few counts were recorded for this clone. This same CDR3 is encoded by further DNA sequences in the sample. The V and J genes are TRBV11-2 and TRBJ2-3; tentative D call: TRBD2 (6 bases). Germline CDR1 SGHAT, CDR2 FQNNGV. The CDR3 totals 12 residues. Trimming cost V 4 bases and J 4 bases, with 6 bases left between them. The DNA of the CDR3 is TGTGCCAGCAGCTGGGGGGCAGATACGCAGTATTTT. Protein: CASSWGADTQYF.

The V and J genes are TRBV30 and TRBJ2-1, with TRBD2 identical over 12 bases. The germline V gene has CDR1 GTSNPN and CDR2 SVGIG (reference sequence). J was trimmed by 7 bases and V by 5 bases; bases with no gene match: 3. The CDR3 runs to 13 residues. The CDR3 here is CAWRLAGVNEQFF. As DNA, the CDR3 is TGTGCCTGGCGACTAGCGGGAGTGAATGAGCAGTTCTTC.

CDR3 nucleotides: TGTGCCAGCAGCTTGCGAGGGGACAACTCTGGAAACACCATATATTTT. This translates into CASSLRGDNSGNTIYF. The chain employs TRBV9 and TRBJ1-3; possibly TRBD1 for D (6 bases). Deletions cut 4 bases from V and 0 bases from J, with 14 bases between. CDR3 size: 16 residues. The germline gives CDR1 SGDLS, CDR2 YYNGEE.

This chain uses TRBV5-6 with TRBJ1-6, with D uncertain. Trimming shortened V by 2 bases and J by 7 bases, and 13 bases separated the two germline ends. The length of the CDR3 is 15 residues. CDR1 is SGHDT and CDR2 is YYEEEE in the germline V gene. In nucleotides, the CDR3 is TGTGCCAGCAGCTTTCGGTCGGCCAGGAATTCACCCCTCCACTTT. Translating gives CASSFRSARNSPLHF.

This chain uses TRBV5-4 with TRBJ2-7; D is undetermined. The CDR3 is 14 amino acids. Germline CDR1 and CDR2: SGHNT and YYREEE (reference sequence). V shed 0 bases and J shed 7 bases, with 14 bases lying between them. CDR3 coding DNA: TGTGCCAGCAGCTTGGTCTCAGGTCTGGAGGAGCAGTACTTC. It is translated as CASSLVSGLEEQYF.

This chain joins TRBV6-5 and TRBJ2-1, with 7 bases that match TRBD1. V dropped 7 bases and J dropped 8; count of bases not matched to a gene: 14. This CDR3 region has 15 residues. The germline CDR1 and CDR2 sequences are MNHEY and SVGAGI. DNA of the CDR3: TGTGCCAGCACCCACAGGGGCCAGGGAAGGGATGAGCAGTTCTTC. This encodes CASTHRGQGRDEQFF.

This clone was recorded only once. As DNA, the CDR3 is TGTGCCAGCAGCCAAGACCTGAACTATGGCTACACCTTC. Translated: CASSQDLNYGYTF. The chain couples TRBV5-5 to TRBJ1-2, with D hard to call. This CDR3 spans 13 amino acids. The ends were cut back, 4 bases at V and 2 bases at J, with 9 bases in the middle. CDR1 SGHKS and CDR2 YYEKEE come from the germline V gene (reference sequence). Drawing the rest from reference TRBV5-5 and TRBJ1-2, the complete variable domain is DAGVTQSPTHLIKTRGQQVTLRCSPISGHKSVSWYQQVLGQGPQFIFQYYEKEERGRGNFPDRFSARQFPNYSSELNVNALLLGDSALYLCASSQDLNYGYTFGSGTRLTVV.

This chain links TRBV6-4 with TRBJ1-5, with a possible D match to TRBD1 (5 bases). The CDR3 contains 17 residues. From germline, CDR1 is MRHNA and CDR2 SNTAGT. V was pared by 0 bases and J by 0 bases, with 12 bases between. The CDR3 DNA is TGTGCCAGCAGTGACTCGCAGGGACGGGTTAGCAATCAGCCCCAGCATTTT. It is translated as CASSDSQGRVSNQPQHF.

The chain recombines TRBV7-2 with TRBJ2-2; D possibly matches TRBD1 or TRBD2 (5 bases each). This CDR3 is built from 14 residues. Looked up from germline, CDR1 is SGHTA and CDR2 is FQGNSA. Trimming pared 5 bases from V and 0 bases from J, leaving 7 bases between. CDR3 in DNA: TGTGCCAGCAGCCGGGACCCGAACACCGGGGAGCTGTTTTTT. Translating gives CASSRDPNTGELFF.

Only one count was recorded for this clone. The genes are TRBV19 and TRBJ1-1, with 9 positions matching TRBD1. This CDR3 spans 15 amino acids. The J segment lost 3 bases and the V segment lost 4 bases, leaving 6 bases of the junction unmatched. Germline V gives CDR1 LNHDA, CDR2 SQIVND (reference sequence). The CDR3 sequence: CASSTRQGVYTEAFF. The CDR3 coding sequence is TGTGCCAGTAGTACCAGACAGGGGGTTTACACTGAAGCTTTCTTT.

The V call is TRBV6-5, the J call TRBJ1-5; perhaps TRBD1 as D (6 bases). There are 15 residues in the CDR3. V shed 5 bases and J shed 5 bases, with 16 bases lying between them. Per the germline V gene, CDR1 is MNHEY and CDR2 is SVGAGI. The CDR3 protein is CASSIRGGTDQPQHF. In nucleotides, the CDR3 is TGTGCCAGCAGTATTCGAGGGGGTACGGATCAGCCCCAGCATTTT.

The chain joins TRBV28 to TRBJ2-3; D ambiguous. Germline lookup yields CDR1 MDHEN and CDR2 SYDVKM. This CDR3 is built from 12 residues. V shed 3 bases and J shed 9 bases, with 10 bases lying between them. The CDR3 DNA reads TGTGCCAGCAGTTTGCGGCAGAGGACGCAGTATTTT. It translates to CASSLRQRTQYF.

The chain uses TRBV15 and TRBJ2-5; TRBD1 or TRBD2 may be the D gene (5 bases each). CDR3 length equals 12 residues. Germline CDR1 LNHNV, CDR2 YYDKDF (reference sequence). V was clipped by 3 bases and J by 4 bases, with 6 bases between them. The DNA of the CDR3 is TGTGCCACCAGCAGGGGACCAGAGACCCAGTACTTC. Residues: CATSRGPETQYF.